The next 25 T cell receptor beta chains were all read from a single sample in a study of blood T cell repertoires in COVID-19. TCRdb's copy holds only in-frame clones and misses some; the assay was immunoSEQ multiplex PCR. This sample carries under 300,000 clones, around nine tenths of them seen once, and the ten largest clones take 0.99%. Sequencing was performed on peripheral blood. Receptors were obtained from a middle-aged woman who had recovered from COVID-19.

The chain is built from TRBV11-3 and TRBJ2-2; 8 bases line up with TRBD2. Unmatched junction bases numbered 10, after V lost 1 base and J lost 3 bases. The CDR3 is 18 residues long. Germline CDR1 is SGHNT and CDR2 is YENEEA. CDR3 sequence reads: CASSLGVSGTHYTGELFF. The CDR3 nucleotides are TGTGCCAGCAGCTTAGGGGTTAGCGGGACCCACTACACCGGGGAGCTGTTTTTT.

This chain connects TRBV18 to TRBJ1-1; no firm D call. The germline V and J ends were trimmed by 3 bases and 0 bases, with 14 bases remaining between them. Per the germline V gene, CDR1 is KGHSH and CDR2 is LQKENI. The CDR3 spans 16 residues. CDR3 in amino acids: CASSPGPAGMNTEAFF. The CDR3 DNA reads TGTGCCAGCTCACCGGGCCCGGCGGGCATGAACACTGAAGCTTTCTTT. The full variable domain, completed using reference TRBV18 and TRBJ1-1, is NAGVMQNPRHLVRRRGQEARLRCSPMKGHSHVYWYRQLPEEGLKFMVYLQKENIIDESGMPKERFSAEFPKEGPSILRIQQVVRGDSAAYFCASSPGPAGMNTEAFFGQGTRLTVV.

The CDR3 DNA sequence: TGCAGCGCTGGGGGGGGGAATCAGCCCCAGCATTTT. Encoded protein: CSAGGGNQPQHF. The rearrangement links TRBV29-1 to TRBJ1-5, with D perhaps TRBD1 (5 bases). CDR1 is SQVTM, CDR2 ANQGSEA, per germline. The CDR3 consists of 12 residues. V was trimmed by 7 bases and J by 4 bases, leaving 11 bases between them.

V is TRBV28 and J is TRBJ2-4; a possible D gene is TRBD2 (7 bases). CDR3 length: 18 amino acids. In germline, CDR1 is MDHEN, CDR2 SYDVKM. Trimming took off 5 bases at V and 2 bases at J, with 22 bases between the two ends. The CDR3, as DNA: TGTGCCAGCAGTCCGATCGGGGGGCGGGACTCGTCCAAAAACATTCAGTACTTC. Protein product: CASSPIGGRDSSKNIQYF.

This chain connects TRBV6-2 or TRBV6-3 to TRBJ1-5; D remains unclear. Between the trimmed V and J ends, which lost 6 bases and 0 bases, there was a span of 15 bases. The CDR3 contains 16 residues. Germline V lookup: CDR1 MNHEY, CDR2 SVGEGT. The CDR3 protein is CASSPRTRGSNQPQHF. In DNA, the CDR3 is TGTGCCAGCAGCCCCCGTACCCGGGGTAGCAATCAGCCCCAGCATTTT.

This clone was seen only once. This chain joins TRBV30 and TRBJ1-1; D is perhaps TRBD1 (5 bases). The CDR3 consists of 15 residues. V lost 0 bases, J lost 1 base, and 12 bases lay in between. Germline assignment: CDR1 GTSNPN and CDR2 SVGIG (reference sequence). CDR3: CAWSVPPGGNTEAFF. The CDR3 nucleotides are TGTGCCTGGAGTGTACCGCCGGGGGGGAACACTGAAGCTTTCTTT. Filled out from reference TRBV30 and TRBJ1-1, the complete variable domain reads SQTIHQWPATLVQPVGSPLSLECTVEGTSNPNLYWYRQAAGRGLQLLFYSVGIGQISSEVPQNLSASRPQDRQFILSSKKLLLSDSGFYLCAWSVPPGGNTEAFFGQGTRLTVV.

The V gene is TRBV4-3, the J gene TRBJ2-7, with D possibly being TRBD1 (8 bases). The CDR3 sequence is 16 residues long. In germline, CDR1 is LGHNA, CDR2 YSLEER. With 1 base removed from V and 5 bases from J, the gap between germline ends came to 18 bases. The DNA for the CDR3 is TGCGCCAGCAGCCAAGGGACAGGGTCCCGGGGGGACGAGCAGTACTTC. Amino acid sequence: CASSQGTGSRGDEQYF.

The DNA of the CDR3 is TGTGCCAGCAGCCCCAGACTAGCGGCACAAGAGACCCAGTACTTC. Protein: CASSPRLAAQETQYF. The chain joins TRBV13 to TRBJ2-5, with 9 bases aligning to TRBD2. Germline CDR1 PRHDT, CDR2 FYEKMQ (reference sequence). Trimming took 5 bases from V and 2 from J; bases not matched to a gene: 6. The CDR3 covers 15 residues.

The CDR3 nucleotides are TGTGCCTGGAGTGTACTCGGGAGTGGCACCGGGGAGCTGTTTTTT. Protein: CAWSVLGSGTGELFF. The chain has TRBV30 and TRBJ2-2, with D tentatively TRBD2 (6 bases). V lost 0 bases, J lost 4 bases, and 12 bases lay in between. Germline V gene lookup returns CDR1 GTSNPN and CDR2 SVGIG (reference sequence). The CDR3 loop spans 15 amino acids.

The CDR3 here is CASSLALAGAYTGELFF. The DNA for the CDR3 is TGTGCCAGCAGCTTAGCACTTGCGGGGGCCTACACCGGGGAGCTGTTTTTT. The chain is built from TRBV7-9 and TRBJ2-2, with TRBD2 as a possible D gene (7 bases). Germline lookup yields CDR1 SEHNR and CDR2 FQNEAQ (reference sequence). The CDR3 runs 17 residues. V was shortened by 0 bases and J by 3 bases, with 14 bases between the two germline ends.

This clone showed up just once. This sequence joins TRBV2 and TRBJ2-1, with 10 bases identical to TRBD2. Germline lookup yields CDR1 SNHLY and CDR2 FYNNEI. The CDR3 sequence is 21 residues long. The junction had 18 bases not matched to a gene; V was cut back by 3 bases and J by 1 base. This CDR3 is CASSDSRGGLAGASSYNEQFF. CDR3 DNA sequence: TGTGCCAGCAGTGATTCCCGCGGGGGGCTAGCGGGAGCGTCGTCCTACAATGAGCAGTTCTTC.

The genes are TRBV19 and TRBJ1-2; D gene unclear. Germline CDR1 and CDR2: LNHDA and SQIVND (reference sequence). The CDR3 spans 13 residues. V dropped 3 bases and J dropped 4 bases, with 9 bases sitting between them. CDR3 nucleotides: TGTGCCAGTAGTATCGAGGGTCCCTATGGCTACACCTTC. Translated: CASSIEGPYGYTF.

This chain joins TRBV10-3 and TRBJ1-2; 8 positions match TRBD1. This CDR3 contains 13 residues. Germline CDR1 ENHRY, CDR2 SYGVKD. The J segment lost 3 bases and the V segment lost 7 bases, leaving 4 bases of the junction unmatched. Here the CDR3 DNA reads TGTGCCATCACCGCGACAGGGGACTATGGCTACACCTTC. Protein: CAITATGDYGYTF.

The V gene is TRBV10-3, the J gene TRBJ2-7, with TRBD2 identical over 7 bases. Germline-derived CDR1 and CDR2 are ENHRY and SYGVKD. The CDR3 consists of 14 residues. With 6 bases clipped from V and 2 bases from J, the junction kept 7 bases outside the gene matches. CDR3 DNA sequence: TGTGCCATCAGGGGCGGGGCGGGGGCCTACGAGCAGTACTTC. This translates into CAIRGGAGAYEQYF.

The rearrangement uses TRBV7-2 and TRBJ2-7; the D is unclear. CDR1 SGHTA and CDR2 FQGNSA come from the germline V gene. CDR3 length equals 14 residues. V dropped 5 bases and J dropped 2 bases, with 13 bases sitting between them. The CDR3 protein is CASSPRPEPYEQYF. In DNA, the CDR3 is TGTGCCAGCAGCCCGCGGCCGGAGCCCTACGAGCAGTACTTC.

V gene TRBV7-9 combines with J gene TRBJ1-1, with D possibly TRBD1 on 6 matching bases. V dropped 5 bases and J dropped 4 bases, with 11 bases sitting between them. The CDR3 covers 13 residues. Per germline, CDR1 SEHNR and CDR2 FQNEAQ (reference sequence). In DNA form, the CDR3 reads TGTGCCAGCAGCCCACAGGGTCCCACTGAAGCTTTCTTT. Amino acid sequence: CASSPQGPTEAFF.

The V gene is TRBV27, the J gene TRBJ2-2, with a tentative D call TRBD2 (6 bases). The CDR3 has 15 residues. Germline CDR1 reads MNHEY; CDR2 reads SMNVEV (reference sequence). The V end lost 7 bases, the J end lost 4 bases, and 16 bases lay between the germline ends. The CDR3 is CASTRRRAVTGELFF. As DNA, the CDR3 is TGTGCCAGCACCCGCCGGAGGGCCGTCACCGGGGAGCTGTTTTTT.

The chain uses TRBV7-2 and TRBJ2-3; a possible D gene is TRBD1 (5 bases). CDR3 size: 14 residues. The germline V and J ends were trimmed by 0 bases and 2 bases, with 6 bases remaining between them. From germline, CDR1 is SGHTA and CDR2 FQGNSA. CDR3 amino acids: CASSLAGPTDTQYF. CDR3 nucleotides: TGTGCCAGCAGCTTAGCGGGGCCCACAGATACGCAGTATTTT.

The gene calls are TRBV7-2 and TRBJ1-2; 10 nucleotides line up with TRBD1. The CDR3 length is 14 residues. Germline CDR1 SGHTA, CDR2 FQGNSA. V trimming: 5 bases; J trimming: 7 bases; junction bases outside the gene matches: 7. CDR3 sequence: CASSPGQGEGGYTF. In nucleotides, the CDR3 is TGTGCCAGCAGCCCCGGACAGGGGGAGGGTGGCTACACCTTC.

The CDR3 DNA follows: TGCGCCAGCAGCCGTCTCGGGGGGGGACAGGGCAGGCAGACCCAGTACTTC. This translates into CASSRLGGGQGRQTQYF. J is TRBJ2-5 and V is TRBV4-3, with a possible D match to TRBD1 (9 bases). Germline V gene lookup returns CDR1 LGHNA and CDR2 YSLEER. The CDR3 length is 17 residues. The V end was cut by 4 bases, the J end by 6 bases, with 24 bases between.

V and J are TRBV29-1 and TRBJ1-3; tentative D call: TRBD1 (6 bases). Per germline, CDR1 SQVTM and CDR2 ANQGSEA. The CDR3 extends over 16 amino acids. Trimming shortened V by 6 bases and J by 0 bases, and 18 bases separated the two germline ends. This CDR3 is CSVLRGGPSSGNTIYF. The CDR3 coding sequence is TGCAGCGTCTTGCGGGGGGGCCCAAGCTCTGGAAACACCATATATTTT.

The rearrangement joins TRBV5-1 to TRBJ2-1; 7 nucleotides agree with TRBD2. Unmatched junction bases numbered 9, after V lost 0 bases and J lost 9 bases. Germline values: CDR1 SGHRS, CDR2 YFSETQ. This CDR3 region has 15 residues. As DNA, the CDR3 is TGCGCCAGCAGCTTGGCCGCTGGCGGGAGTGGTGAGCAGTTCTTC. Translating gives CASSLAAGGSGEQFF. Supplemented by reference TRBV5-1 and TRBJ2-1, the full variable domain reads KAGVTQTPRYLIKTRGQQVTLSCSPISGHRSVSWYQQTPGQGLQFLFEYFSETQRNKGNFPGRFSGRQFSNSRSEMNVSTLELGDSALYLCASSLAAGGSGEQFFGPGTRLTVL.

This chain uses TRBV25-1 with TRBJ2-3; the match to TRBD1 covers 9 bases. This CDR3 region has 15 residues. With V trimmed by 6 bases and J by 2 bases, 6 bases remained unmatched. From germline, CDR1 is MGHDK and CDR2 SYGVNS. This CDR3 reads CASSEGQGPTDTQYF. CDR3 in DNA: TGTGCCAGCAGCGAGGGACAGGGCCCCACAGATACGCAGTATTTT.

The chain joins TRBV11-1 to TRBJ2-7, with D possibly being TRBD2 (6 bases). CDR1 and CDR2 from the germline V gene are SGHAT and FQDESV (reference sequence). V was shortened by 5 bases and J by 1 base, with 9 bases between the two germline ends. The CDR3 is made up of 13 amino acids. This chain's CDR3 is CASSRGRSYEQYF. CDR3 in DNA: TGTGCCAGCAGCCGAGGGAGGTCCTACGAGCAGTACTTC.

The chain joins TRBV4-1 to TRBJ1-1, with 7 bases that match TRBD1. The CDR3 loop spans 16 amino acids. Germline V CDR1 and CDR2: MGHRA, YSYEKL. J was trimmed by 4 bases and V by 5 bases; bases with no gene match: 13. The CDR3 region is CASSGRRRGRVTEAFF. Here the CDR3 DNA reads TGCGCCAGCAGCGGCCGGAGGAGGGGGCGCGTCACTGAAGCTTTCTTT.